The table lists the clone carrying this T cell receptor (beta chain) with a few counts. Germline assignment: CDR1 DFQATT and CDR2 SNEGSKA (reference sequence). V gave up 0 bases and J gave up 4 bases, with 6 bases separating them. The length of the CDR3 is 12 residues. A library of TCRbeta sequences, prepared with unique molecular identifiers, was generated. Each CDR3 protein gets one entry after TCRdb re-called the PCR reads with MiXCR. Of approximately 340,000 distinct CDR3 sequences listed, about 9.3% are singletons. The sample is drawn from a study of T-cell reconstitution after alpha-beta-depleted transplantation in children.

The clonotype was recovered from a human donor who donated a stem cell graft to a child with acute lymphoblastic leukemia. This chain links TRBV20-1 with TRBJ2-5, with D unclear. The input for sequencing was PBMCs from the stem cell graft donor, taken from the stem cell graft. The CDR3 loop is CSAREETETQYF. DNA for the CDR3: TGCAGTGCTAGAGAGGAGACAGAGACCCAGTACTTC.